These 10 T cell receptor beta chains came from one sample sequenced in a study of cytomegalovirus exposure and HLA in healthy donors. Primers included in the PCR were 60 Vbeta and 13 Jbeta primers. The table came from immunoSEQ multiplex PCR; TCRdb's copy has only in-frame clones and leaves some out. The table includes around 100,000 clones, about 68% detected once. Sequenced input: PBMCs. These receptors were collected from a man aged 30 to 45 in good health and CMV-seropositive.

V gene TRBV4-1 combines with J gene TRBJ2-2; no clear D gene. The germline V gene encodes CDR1 MGHRA and CDR2 YSYEKL. Trimming cost V 1 base and J 4 bases, with 7 bases left between them. CDR3 length equals 14 residues. CDR3: CASSQVGRTGELFF. CDR3 coding DNA: TGCGCCAGCAGCCAAGTCGGTCGCACCGGGGAGCTGTTTTTT.

This clone was observed a few times. The chain employs TRBV7-9 and TRBJ2-7; 8 nucleotides line up with TRBD2. Germline V lookup: CDR1 SEHNR, CDR2 FQNEAQ (reference sequence). V lost 1 base to trimming and J lost 4 bases; unmatched junction nucleotides: 6. This CDR3 comprises 15 residues. The CDR3 reads CASSLGGGGPYEQYF. The CDR3 DNA sequence: TGTGCCAGCAGCTTAGGAGGCGGGGGGCCTTACGAGCAGTACTTC.

The V call is TRBV14, the J call TRBJ2-5; TRBD1 matches at 7 bases. The CDR3 consists of 19 residues. CDR1 and CDR2 from the germline V gene are SGHDN and FVKESK. J was trimmed by 0 bases and V by 0 bases; bases with no gene match: 13. In DNA form, the CDR3 reads TGTGCCAGCAGCCAAGATCCGAGGACAGGTCCCCTCTACCAAGAGACCCAGTACTTC. Protein sequence: CASSQDPRTGPLYQETQYF.

The table lists this clone with a few counts. This chain uses TRBV27 with TRBJ2-1; D uncertain. CDR3 length equals 13 residues. The germline CDR1 and CDR2 sequences are MNHEY and SMNVEV (reference sequence). Trimming shortened V by 6 bases and J by 6 bases, and 12 bases separated the two germline ends. The CDR3 nucleotides are TGTGCCAGCAGGTTAGTCGGTTCCAATGAGCAGTTCTTC. It yields the protein CASRLVGSNEQFF.

The chain employs TRBV6-5 and TRBJ2-6; a possible D gene is TRBD2 (6 bases). Germline CDR1 MNHEY, CDR2 SVGAGI. Trimming removed 6 bases from V and 2 bases from J, with 11 bases in between. This CDR3 contains 15 residues. This CDR3 is CASSGGGPGANVLTF. DNA of the CDR3: TGTGCCAGCAGCGGGGGTGGCCCTGGGGCCAACGTCCTGACTTTC.

The chain recombines TRBV5-6 with TRBJ2-7; tentative D call: TRBD1 (6 bases). The CDR3 runs to 13 residues. Deletions cut 0 bases from V and 7 bases from J, with 11 bases between. Germline values: CDR1 SGHDT, CDR2 YYEEEE. CDR3 nucleotides: TGTGCCAGCAGCTTGGACAGGGCTTGGGAGCAGTACTTC. This codes for CASSLDRAWEQYF.

CDR3 amino acids: CASSFSGGLGYTF. For the CDR3, the DNA is TGTGCCAGCAGCTTCTCAGGGGGGCTAGGCTACACCTTC. The chain links TRBV7-8 to TRBJ1-2; 7 positions agree with TRBD1. Germline V CDR1 and CDR2: SGHVS, FQNEAQ. Trimming at V came to 3 bases and at J to 8 bases, leaving 6 bases not matched to a gene. The CDR3 covers 13 residues.

The J gene is TRBJ1-1, the V gene TRBV30; TRBD1 aligns across 11 bases. CDR3 size: 16 residues. J was trimmed by 3 bases and V by 3 bases; bases with no gene match: 9. Germline values: CDR1 GTSNPN, CDR2 SVGIG (reference sequence). In nucleotides, the CDR3 is TGTGCCTGGAGCCAGTGGACAGGGGGCGCGTACACTGAAGCTTTCTTT. Protein: CAWSQWTGGAYTEAFF.

The chain uses TRBV5-8 and TRBJ2-1; TRBD2 matches 7 bases. The CDR3 is made up of 14 amino acids. V gave up 1 base and J gave up 6 bases; unmatched junction bases: 4. Germline V gives CDR1 SGHTS, CDR2 YDEGEE. CDR3 loop: CASSLSGGGNEQFF. DNA for the CDR3: TGTGCCAGCAGCTTGTCGGGCGGGGGCAATGAGCAGTTCTTC.

This chain connects TRBV7-2 to TRBJ2-7; D ambiguous. CDR1 and CDR2 (germline): SGHTA, FQGNSA. CDR3 length: 14 amino acids. The V end lost 5 bases, the J end lost 1 base, and 12 bases lay between the germline ends. CDR3 nucleotides: TGTGCCAGCAGCCCTCACGTCGGGTCCTACGAGCAGTACTTC. Translating it yields CASSPHVGSYEQYF.